These T cell receptor beta chains were read from a single sample in a study of radiation and T cells in renal cell carcinoma. Sequenced by immunoSEQ multiplex PCR; TCRdb stores in-frame clones only, minus some. The table lists around 64,000 clones, more than 60% of them singletons. Sequencing was performed on blood, taken from a patient whose treatment included radiotherapy and nephrectomy. These receptors came from a man aged 55 to 70 with renal cell carcinoma. CDR3s include the opening cysteine and the closing phenylalanine or tryptophan. The D gene is left open where the match is weak. Clone size is not always given. Where it is, it says once, few, many or a class for expanded clones.

DNA | CDR3 | D | size | J | V
TGTGCCAGCCATCAGGGGAGCTCTGGAAACACCATATATTTT | CASHQGSSGNTIYF | NA | NA | TRBJ1-3 | TRBV28
TGTGCCAGCTCACCCACAATGGGGTTTAACTATGGCTACACCTTC | CASSPTMGFNYGYTF | NA | NA | TRBJ1-2 | TRBV18
TGTGCCTGTCGGGGCCGGCGCACAGATACGCAGTATTTT | CACRGRRTDTQYF | NA | NA | TRBJ2-3 | TRBV30
TGTGCCACCAGCAGAGATAACAGTCAAGATGGCTACACCTTC | CATSRDNSQDGYTF | NA | NA | TRBJ1-2 | TRBV15
TGTGCCAGCAGTCCACGACTAGCCGCACAAGAGACCCAGTACTTC | CASSPRLAAQETQYF | TRBD2 | NA | TRBJ2-5 | TRBV27
TGCAGCGGGGGGACAGCTACAAATGAAAAACTGTTTTTT | CSGGTATNEKLFF | TRBD1 | NA | TRBJ1-4 | TRBV29-1
TGTGCCAGCAGCCAGCCACAGGGGGTCGACACCGGGGAGCTGTTTTTT | CASSQPQGVDTGELFF | TRBD1 | NA | TRBJ2-2 | TRBV14
TGTGCCAGCAGCTTATGGCCTGACGCGAACACCGGGGAGCTGTTTTTT | CASSLWPDANTGELFF | NA | NA | TRBJ2-2 | TRBV7-6
TGTGCCAGCAGTGAATTAAAACCCGACACCGGGGAGCTGTTTTTT | CASSELKPDTGELFF | NA | NA | TRBJ2-2 | TRBV6-1
TGTGCCAGCTCACCAGTCCGGGACAGGGTACATGAGCAGTTCTTC | CASSPVRDRVHEQFF | TRBD1 | NA | TRBJ2-1 | TRBV18
TGTGCCAGTAGCGTCCCTCTAGGAGGGCTAGGGGTCTATGGCTACACCTTC | CASSVPLGGLGVYGYTF | NA | NA | TRBJ1-2 | TRBV19
TGCGCCAGCACATTAACAGGGTCGGATGAGCAGTTCTTC | CASTLTGSDEQFF | NA | NA | TRBJ2-1 | TRBV5-1
TGTGCCAGTAGTACCTCCAGCGGGAGAAGCACAGATACGCAGTATTTT | CASSTSSGRSTDTQYF | TRBD2 | NA | TRBJ2-3 | TRBV19
TGTGCCAGCTCACCACCCCCGGGGAGCAAAAACATTCAGTACTTC | CASSPPPGSKNIQYF | NA | NA | TRBJ2-4 | TRBV18
TGTGCCAGTAGTATCGGTTCGGCGAATGAAGCTTTCTTT | CASSIGSANEAFF | NA | NA | TRBJ1-1 | TRBV19
TGCGCCAGCAGCTTGGCCAGGGGCCCCCAGAGAAACTATGGCTACACCTTC | CASSLARGPQRNYGYTF | NA | few | TRBJ1-2 | TRBV5-1
TGTGCCAGTAGCCCGGTGGAGGAACACTACAATGAGCAGTTCTTC | CASSPVEEHYNEQFF | NA | NA | TRBJ2-1 | TRBV19
TGTGCCAGCTCACCGGGGCCTCGAGAAGCTTTCTTT | CASSPGPREAFF | NA | NA | TRBJ1-1 | TRBV18
TGTGCCAGCAGTGCCAGGGGGATGGGGTACAATGAGCAGTTCTTC | CASSARGMGYNEQFF | TRBD1 | NA | TRBJ2-1 | TRBV6-5
TGTGCCAGCGTCGGACAGGGGGGCGGAAAACTGTTTTTT | CASVGQGGGKLFF | TRBD1 | NA | TRBJ1-4 | TRBV11-2
TGCAGCGGATCCGGGACAGAGAACACCGGGGAGCTGTTTTTT | CSGSGTENTGELFF | TRBD1 | NA | TRBJ2-2 | TRBV29-1
TGTGCCAGCAGCTGGGGGGGTTCTTCACCCCTCCACTTT | CASSWGGSSPLHF | NA | NA | TRBJ1-6 | TRBV5-8
TGCGCCAGCAGCGCAAGCCAGGGCTCGACAAAAGAGACCCAGTACTTC | CASSASQGSTKETQYF | NA | NA | TRBJ2-5 | TRBV4-3
TGCGCCAGCAGCTTGGCTCCCGGGACAGGTGGTGGGGAAAAACTGTTTTTT | CASSLAPGTGGGEKLFF | TRBD1 | NA | TRBJ1-4 | TRBV5-1
TGTGCCAGTAGTATCCCTCCATATCGTCTAGCGGGAGAAGGGTCCGGTACGCAGTATTTT | CASSIPPYRLAGEGSGTQYF | TRBD2 | NA | TRBJ2-3 | TRBV19
TGCGCCAGCAGCCAAGATGGTACGCGGGGGCAGCCCCAGCATTTT | CASSQDGTRGQPQHF | NA | NA | TRBJ1-5 | TRBV4-1
TGTGCCAGTATACCCCTGGGGGCGAGGAACACTGAAGCTTTCTTT | CASIPLGARNTEAFF | NA | NA | TRBJ1-1 | TRBV19
TGTGCCAGCAGCATGAAGTGGAGAGCGGGAGGTTACAATGAGCAGTTCTTC | CASSMKWRAGGYNEQFF | TRBD2 | NA | TRBJ2-1 | TRBV7-3
TGTGCCAGCTCACCAGACCGGGACAGCAATGAGCAGTTCTTC | CASSPDRDSNEQFF | TRBD1 | NA | TRBJ2-1 | TRBV18
TGTGCCAGCAGTTCACAGGGAGTTATGAACACTGAAGCTTTCTTT | CASSSQGVMNTEAFF | NA | NA | TRBJ1-1 | TRBV6-6
TGTGCCAGCAGCTCACAGGGAGGGCCGAAAGAAGAGCAGTACTTC | CASSSQGGPKEEQYF | NA | NA | TRBJ2-7 | TRBV7-2
TGTGCCAGCAGCTCCGGGACCTATAGCAATCAGCCCCAGCATTTT | CASSSGTYSNQPQHF | NA | NA | TRBJ1-5 | TRBV7-9
TGCGCCAGCAGCCAAGGTACGGAGCGATGGCGCTACACCTTC | CASSQGTERWRYTF | NA | NA | TRBJ1-2 | TRBV4-3
TGTGCCAGCAGACTCTTAGAAACTAATTCACCCCTCCACTTT | CASRLLETNSPLHF | NA | few | TRBJ1-6 | TRBV7-9
TGTGCCAGCAGCGGACGCGGCGCGGGGTACAATGAGCAGTTCTTC | CASSGRGAGYNEQFF | NA | medium-sized | TRBJ2-1 | TRBV9
TGTGCCAGCAGCTTACAGGGAGGCCAAGAGACCCAGTACTTC | CASSLQGGQETQYF | NA | NA | TRBJ2-5 | TRBV7-2
TGCGCCAGCAGCTGGGGACTAGCGGGTCCCTACAATGAGCAGTTCTTC | CASSWGLAGPYNEQFF | TRBD2 | NA | TRBJ2-1 | TRBV5-1
TGTGCCAGCAGGGACGGGAACACTGAAGCTTTCTTT | CASRDGNTEAFF | NA | NA | TRBJ1-1 | TRBV25-1
TGTGCCAGCAGTGCTACAGGGGGCACTGAAGCTTTCTTT | CASSATGGTEAFF | TRBD1 | NA | TRBJ1-1 | TRBV25-1
TGTGCCAGCAGCTTAGGGACACCCTCTCCTATGGATACGCAGTATTTT | CASSLGTPSPMDTQYF | NA | few | TRBJ2-3 | TRBV7-9
TGTGCCAGCTCAATGGGACTAGCGGGACTCACCGGGGAGCTGTTTTTT | CASSMGLAGLTGELFF | TRBD2 | NA | TRBJ2-2 | TRBV18
TGTGCCAGCAGTTCCGACAGGGGCAGCACAGATACGCAGTATTTT | CASSSDRGSTDTQYF | TRBD1 | NA | TRBJ2-3 | TRBV6-1
TGTGCCAGTAGTATTTTGGGCTACACCGGGGAGCTGTTTTTT | CASSILGYTGELFF | NA | NA | TRBJ2-2 | TRBV19
TGTGCCGTAACAGGGGATCTGTATCGGACTAATGAAAAACTGTTTTTT | CAVTGDLYRTNEKLFF | TRBD1 | few | TRBJ1-4 | TRBV6-6
TGCGCCAGCAGCGAACAGGGGGCGGTTGGCACCGGGGAGCTGCTTTTT | CASSEQGAVGTGELLF | TRBD1 | NA | TRBJ2-2 | TRBV5-1
TGTGCCTGGACCGGGACTAGCAATGAGCAGTTCTTC | CAWTGTSNEQFF | TRBD2 | NA | TRBJ2-1 | TRBV30
TGTGCCAGCGCCGTAGGTCCAGGGGGCAGCTACAATGAGCAGTTCTTC | CASAVGPGGSYNEQFF | TRBD1 | NA | TRBJ2-1 | TRBV25-1
TGTGCCACCAGCAGAGATCAGGGCCATATAAGCGGAAACATTCAGTACTTC | CATSRDQGHISGNIQYF | NA | NA | TRBJ2-4 | TRBV15
TGTGCCAGCAGCTTGGGTGGCGGATCGAACACCGGGGAGCTGTTTTTT | CASSLGGGSNTGELFF | NA | NA | TRBJ2-2 | TRBV7-9
TGTGCCAGCAGCGACGACAGGGACCTCTACGAGCAGTACTTC | CASSDDRDLYEQYF | NA | NA | TRBJ2-7 | TRBV21-1
TGTGCCAGCAGTCCCTTTAGGGGACTCACAGATACGCAGTATTTT | CASSPFRGLTDTQYF | NA | NA | TRBJ2-3 | TRBV28
TGCGCCAGCAGCCAAGACTTGCCGGGACTAGGGGTAACCGGGGAGCTGTTTTTT | CASSQDLPGLGVTGELFF | TRBD2 | NA | TRBJ2-2 | TRBV4-3
TGTGCTAGTGGTTTGGTAGTTCTGGGTAGAAGGACCGGCTACACCTTC | CASGLVVLGRRTGYTF | NA | NA | TRBJ1-2 | TRBV12-5
TGCAGCTGGGCGAACACTGAAGCTTTCTTT | CSWANTEAFF | NA | NA | TRBJ1-1 | TRBV29-1
TGTGCCAGCAGTGTCTTACAGGAGCGCTACACCTTC | CASSVLQERYTF | NA | NA | TRBJ1-2 | TRBV6-1
TGCGCCAGCAGCCAAGACAGGGGGTCCCCCTACGAGCAGTACTTC | CASSQDRGSPYEQYF | TRBD1 | once | TRBJ2-7 | TRBV4-3
TGCGCCAGCAGCTTGGAACGGAACATTGATGGCTACACCTTC | CASSLERNIDGYTF | NA | NA | TRBJ1-2 | TRBV5-1
TGTGCCAGCAGTGGCCCCCGGACAGAGACTGAAGCTTTCTTT | CASSGPRTETEAFF | NA | NA | TRBJ1-1 | TRBV25-1
TGCGCCAGCAGCTTGAGTGGCACTGAAGCTTTCTTT | CASSLSGTEAFF | NA | NA | TRBJ1-1 | TRBV5-1
TGCAGCGTGAGATGGACAGGGCCAGATACGCAGTATTTT | CSVRWTGPDTQYF | TRBD1 | NA | TRBJ2-3 | TRBV29-1